The 17 T cell receptor beta chains reported below all come from one sample, sequenced in a study of molecular identifiers for immune sequencing clone quantification. TCRdb independently ran MiXCR on the PCR reads; one entry per CDR3 protein. The sample shows over 600,000 distinct CDR3 sequences, about 20% of them seen only once. What was sequenced was naive CD8+ T cells from blood, with Jurkat cell RNA spiked in. As for subset: FACS-sorted CD8+CD4-CCR7+CD45RA+ naive T cells. The receptors originated from a human donor in good health. Some libraries in this study had Jurkat cell RNA spiked in.

This clonotype was counted at least ten times. The CDR3 DNA reads TGTGCCAGCAGCCTCGTAGGGGCTGACACTGAAGCTTTCTTT. As protein: CASSLVGADTEAFF. The rearrangement links TRBV27 to TRBJ1-1, with D maybe TRBD1 (5 bases). Looked up from germline, CDR1 is MNHEY and CDR2 is SMNVEV (reference sequence). The CDR3 sequence is 14 residues long. Trimming removed 6 bases at V and 3 bases at J, with 14 bases between.

On this clonotype itself: Lacking the conserved final phenylalanine or tryptophan, this CDR3 likely reflects a read error. The chain employs TRBV11-2 and TRBJ1-2; D remains ambiguous. The germline V gene encodes CDR1 SGHAT and CDR2 FQNNGV. The CDR3 has 15 amino acids. V shed 0 bases and J shed 0 bases, with 8 bases lying between them. CDR3 DNA: TGTGCCAGCAGCTTAGAAGGGAGACCTAACTATGGCTACACCCTC. Its translation is CASSLEGRPNYGYTL.

The chain carries TRBV27 and TRBJ2-7; no reliable D call. The germline V gene encodes CDR1 MNHEY and CDR2 SMNVEV (reference sequence). Trimming left V 4 bases short and J 5 bases short, with 18 bases between. There are 15 residues in the CDR3. The CDR3: CASSSKSGPWDEQYF. The DNA of the CDR3 is TGTGCCAGCAGTTCAAAGTCCGGGCCATGGGACGAGCAGTACTTC.

To note about this clonotype: A much more abundant neighbour one base away suggests this may be a read error. V usage is TRBV7-9 and J usage is TRBJ2-7; 14 nucleotides align to TRBD2. The CDR3 is 15 amino acids. The germline V gene encodes CDR1 SEHNR and CDR2 FQNEAQ (reference sequence). CDR3 region: CASSSGLAGDPEQHF. The CDR3 coding sequence is TGTGCCAGCAGCTCGGGACTAGCGGGAGATCCCGAGCAGCACTTC. Drawing the rest from reference TRBV7-9 and TRBJ2-7, the complete variable domain is DTGVSQNPRHKITKRGQNVTFRCDPISEHNRLYWYRQTLGQGPEFLTYFQNEAQLEKSRLLSDRFSAERPKGSFSTLEIQRTEQGDSAMYLCASSSGLAGDPEQHFGPGTRLTVT.

This clonotype is a singleton in its sample. Given a much more abundant clone one base away, this may be a read error. The chain combines TRBV6-5 with TRBJ2-7, with D possibly TRBD1 on 6 matching bases. The CDR3 runs 13 residues. The germline V gene has CDR1 MNHEY and CDR2 SVGAGI. V shed 0 bases and J shed 6 bases, with 9 bases lying between them. In DNA, the CDR3 is TGTGCCAGCAGTTACTCTCCAGGGGCCGAGCAGTACTTC. Translated: CASSYSPGAEQYF.

This clonotype was recorded at least ten times. The chain has TRBV6-1 and TRBJ2-5; D remains ambiguous. CDR1 and CDR2 (germline): MNHNS, SASEGT. This CDR3 region has 13 residues. V shed 3 bases and J shed 5 bases, with 10 bases lying between them. The CDR3 sequence is CASSDPESETQYF. CDR3 in DNA: TGTGCCAGCAGTGACCCAGAGTCGGAGACCCAGTACTTC.

In its sample, this clonotype was seen many times. CDR3 sequence: CSVVMPTNTEAFF. The CDR3 nucleotides read TGCAGCGTTGTGATGCCGACGAACACTGAAGCTTTCTTT. This rearrangement joins TRBV29-1 to TRBJ1-1, with D uncertain. CDR3 length: 13 residues. The germline CDR1 and CDR2 sequences are SQVTM and ANQGSEA. The germline V and J ends were trimmed by 4 bases and 1 base, with 10 bases remaining between them.

The V gene is TRBV18, the J gene TRBJ1-4; D remains ambiguous. Germline V CDR1 and CDR2: KGHSH, LQKENI. The CDR3 is made up of 12 amino acids. The V gene lost 3 bases and the J gene lost 4 bases, with 3 bases spanning the gap. Here the CDR3 reads CASSPFNEKLFF. CDR3 sequence (DNA): TGTGCCAGCTCACCGTTTAATGAAAAACTGTTTTTT.

A remark on this clonotype: Since a much larger clone is just one base distant, this may be a read error. This chain connects TRBV6-2 or TRBV6-3 to TRBJ1-5; D is uncertain. V was trimmed by 7 bases and J by 5 bases, leaving 21 bases between them. There are 16 residues in the CDR3. Germline V gene data show CDR1 as MNHEY and CDR2 as SVGEGT. The CDR3 reads CASIPAQPYSDQPQHF. The CDR3 DNA is TGTGCCAGCATCCCGGCGCAGCCTTACTCCGATCAGCCCCAGCATTTT.

Points on this clonotype: Since a much larger clone is just one base distant, this may be a read error. The gene calls are TRBV2 and TRBJ2-7, with 7 bases that match TRBD1. In germline, CDR1 is SNHLY, CDR2 FYNNEI. This CDR3 region has 15 residues. CDR3 sequence reads: CAGRSTGTAMDEQYF. Written as DNA, the CDR3 is TGTGCCGGCAGATCAACCGGGACAGCCATGGACGAGCAGTACTTC. The entire variable domain, with the rest obtained from reference TRBV2 and TRBJ2-7, is as follows: EPEVTQTPSHQVTQMGQEVILRCVPISNHLYFYWYRQILGQKVEFLVSFYNNEISEKSEIFDDQFSVERPDGSNFTLKIRSTKLEDSAMYFCAGRSTGTAMDEQYFGPGTRLTVT.

This clonotype was recorded at least ten times. The J gene is TRBJ2-7, the V gene TRBV11-1; D gene unclear. Germline V gene sequence: CDR1 SGHAT, CDR2 FQDESV (reference sequence). The CDR3 is made up of 16 amino acids. V dropped 4 bases and J dropped 3 bases, with 19 bases sitting between them. The CDR3 DNA is TGTGCCAGCAGCTCGACCCCGGCGGCTAGAGGCTACGAGCAGTACTTC. Its translation is CASSSTPAARGYEQYF.

The V and J genes are TRBV2 and TRBJ2-7, with D hard to call. CDR1 is SNHLY, CDR2 FYNNEI, per germline. Trimming took off 6 bases at V and 5 bases at J, with 20 bases between the two ends. The CDR3 has 15 residues. CDR3 DNA sequence: TGTGCCAGCAGCGCCCCTGGGATCTATCCCCACGAGCAGTACTTC. Its protein product is CASSAPGIYPHEQYF.

This chain uses TRBV19 with TRBJ2-7; the match to TRBD1 covers 8 bases. Trimming removed 4 bases from V and 0 bases from J; junction bases left unmatched: 11. Germline V CDR1 and CDR2: LNHDA, SQIVND (reference sequence). The CDR3 runs 17 residues. CDR3 region: CASSNIYRGALSYEQYF. The CDR3 nucleotides read TGTGCCAGTAGTAATATCTACAGGGGGGCTCTCTCCTACGAGCAGTACTTC. Supplemented by reference TRBV19 and TRBJ2-7, the full variable domain reads DGGITQSPKYLFRKEGQNVTLSCEQNLNHDAMYWYRQDPGQGLRLIYYSQIVNDFQKGDIAEGYSVSREKKESFPLTVTSAQKNPTAFYLCASSNIYRGALSYEQYFGPGTRLTVT.

This clonotype showed up just a few times. The chain employs TRBV19 and TRBJ2-7; 7 nucleotides agree with TRBD1. This CDR3 region has 15 residues. The V and J ends lost 1 base and 3 bases, in that order; junction bases with no gene match: 6. The germline gives CDR1 LNHDA, CDR2 SQIVND (reference sequence). In DNA form, the CDR3 reads TGTGCCAGTAGTATAGGACAGGGCCTCTTCTACGAGCAGTACTTC. This encodes CASSIGQGLFYEQYF.

This clonotype was counted once. This may arise from a read error, as a much more abundant clone is one base away. The rearrangement joins TRBV20-1 to TRBJ2-1; D gene unclear. This CDR3 region has 12 residues. CDR1 and CDR2 from the germline V gene are DFQATT and SNEGSKA (reference sequence). CDR3 nucleotides: TGCAGTGTTAGAATACTGCCGATGGAGCAGTTCTTC. Encoded protein: CSVRILPMEQFF.

Details on this clonotype: It may be a read error: a sequence one base away is much more abundant. J is TRBJ2-3 and V is TRBV6-5; D possibly corresponds to TRBD2 (5 bases). Germline CDR1 reads MNHEY; CDR2 reads SVGAGI. The length of the CDR3 is 14 residues. The ends were cut back, 8 bases at V and 6 bases at J, with 18 bases in the middle. The CDR3 DNA reads as TGTGCCAGCGGCTTTACAGCGGATGTGGATACGCAGTATTTT. It encodes CASGFTADVDTQYF.

On this clonotype: It may be a read error: a sequence one base away is much more abundant. The V call is TRBV14, the J call TRBJ2-7; D is perhaps TRBD1 (6 bases). CDR1 and CDR2 from the germline V gene are SGHDN and FVKESK. The CDR3 length is 14 residues. This CDR3 reads CASGQVTGLYEQYF. As DNA, the CDR3 is TGTGCCAGCGGCCAGGTGACAGGCCTCTACGAGCAGTACTTC.